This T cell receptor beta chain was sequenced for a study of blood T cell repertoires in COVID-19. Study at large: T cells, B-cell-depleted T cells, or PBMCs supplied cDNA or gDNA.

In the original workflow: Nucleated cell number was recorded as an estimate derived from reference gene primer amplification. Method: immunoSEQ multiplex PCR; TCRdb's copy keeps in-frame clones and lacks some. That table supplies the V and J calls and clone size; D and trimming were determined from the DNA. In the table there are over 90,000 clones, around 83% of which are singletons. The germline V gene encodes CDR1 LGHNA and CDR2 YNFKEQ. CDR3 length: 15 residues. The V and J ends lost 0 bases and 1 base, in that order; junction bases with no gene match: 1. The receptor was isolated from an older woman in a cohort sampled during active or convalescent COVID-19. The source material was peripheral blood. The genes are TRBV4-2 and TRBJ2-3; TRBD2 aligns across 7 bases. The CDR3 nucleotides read TGTGCCAGCAGCCAAGATGGGGGGGGCACAGATACGCAGTATTTT. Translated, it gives CASSQDGGGTDTQYF.